This section outlines one T cell receptor beta chain sequence together with its context. This receptor's antigen is unknown. Per-base qualities were not stored, and no clone one base away is much larger. The TCR beta CDR3 regions were amplified from RNA transcripts. For the first round of RT-PCR on the TCR CDR3, the HTBI primer set was used together with the Qiagen OneStep RT-PCR kit. The libraries were constructed in a second round of multiplex PCR and then size-selected and purified. Sequencing of the libraries was done on an Illumina HiSeq2000 using paired-end 100 bp reads. Turning to the authors' computational methods: SOAPnuke was used to process the raw data, throwing out any read that contained adapters or uncalled bases, had a mean Phred below 15, or lacked an exact constant-primer or identifier match. High-quality paired reads were merged with COPE v1.2.5, and unique nucleotide sequences were defined as clonotypes. Clonotypes were aligned to IMGT TRBV, TRBD and TRBJ reference segments using MiTCR v1.1. Analysis was restricted to V-J combinations with a frequency above 0.0001, which covered about 99% of repertoires. The TCS score was defined as the ratio of F50 (clonal expansion) to E x V (chaos), calculated using BLOSUM62-based TCRdist between CDR3 peptides within each V-J. Welch's t-statistics and random forest reduced approximately 520 V-J features to 13, which were used in a naive Bayes classifier (R e1071). The public reads were reanalyzed by TCRdb: fastp trimming at Q25, MiXCR alignment, in-frame beta chains only. Rows are combined by CDR3 protein, so each entry shows the most common genes and DNA. TCRdb, not the authors, supplied the V and J calls. The sample table shows hundreds of thousands of distinct CDR3 sequences, and about 16% are seen once. The ten largest make up 3% to 4% of the sample.

This record belongs to a study of T cells in Graves' hyperthyroidism and ophthalmopathy (dated by TCRdb to 2018 to 2020). As for the study more broadly: Peripheral blood samples were taken at the time of initial diagnosis, prior to any treatment. To identify distinguishing TCR V-J signatures, a discovery cohort of some 99 patients was used, comprising fewer than 45 with Graves' ophthalmopathy and 57 with stable Graves' hyperthyroidism. Prospective prediction of ophthalmopathy was tested in an independent validation cohort of 18 hyperthyroidism patients and some 17 patients who later progressed to ophthalmopathy. The 80 to 100 discovery patients were randomly divided into training and test sets at a 7:3 ratio. The study also compared thyroid tissue and blood T-cell repertoires from a handful of Graves' hyperthyroidism patients. After blood sampling, hyperthyroidism patients were treated with methimazole at a starting dose of 30 mg daily, and ophthalmopathy patients were treated with high-dose intravenous methylprednisolone. TCR Vbeta CDR3 sequencing of roughly 140 peripheral blood samples (about 45 ophthalmopathy, some 75 hyperthyroidism and approximately 17 progressor patients) is reported in the paper.

Study-wide findings and limitations: Sample size was not statistically predetermined, and investigators were not blinded to group allocation. In cross-validation, a model built on a 13 V-J signature told ophthalmopathy apart from stable hyperthyroidism with approximately 91% sensitivity and about 81% specificity, and in testing the same model reached 80%/75%. Blood samples also contained most of the expanded thyroid clonotypes (frequency above 0.001), which suggests that blood repertoires may reflect thyroid immune responses. During validation, the model predicted progression to ophthalmopathy a median of about 6.5 months ahead of onset, with almost 71% sensitivity and 72.22% specificity.

A patient counted as having stable Graves' hyperthyroidism if no progression to ophthalmopathy occurred over 18 months of follow-up. Hyperthyroidism patients were aged 18 to 65 years and newly diagnosed, with disease duration of less than 2 months. Exclusion was applied to patients with uncontrolled infections, other autoimmune diseases, pregnancy or lactation. Clinical symptoms, serum thyroxine and TRAb, thyroid ultrasound, and orbital computed tomography formed the basis for the diagnoses. PBMCs were isolated from about 10 ml of fresh peripheral blood by Ficoll-Paque density gradient centrifugation. Total RNA was extracted with Trizol reagent, and quality was checked on an Agilent 2100 Bioanalyzer. The CDR3 has 13 amino acids, counting the end cysteine and phenylalanine. The DNA shown is the 39-base CDR3, in frame from base 1. V lost 3 bases and J lost 6 bases; the stretch between them is 10 bases long. Based on the germline V gene, the CDR1 and CDR2 sequences are SGDLS and YYNGEE.

The sample was blood. This TCR derives from a woman in her 30s with Graves' hyperthyroidism. Recombination linked TRBV9 to TRBJ2-1; the D segment may tentatively be TRBD1 or TRBD2, each giving 7 matched bases. The CDR3: CASSGRGGNEQFF. The DNA sequence reads TGTGCCAGCAGCGGCAGGGGGGGCAATGAGCAGTTCTTC.